Listed below are T cell receptor beta chains from one sample, sequenced in a study of OX40 agonist ivuxolimab in advanced cancers. Repertoires were generated with immunoSEQ multiplex PCR, while TCRdb's copy carries only in-frame clones and drops some. This sample carries about 69,000 clones, 80% to 90% of them seen once, and the ten largest clones take about 6.5%. This sample comprised CD4+ or CD8+ T cells sorted from blood, obtained in a trial of the OX40 agonist ivuxolimab. Receptors originate from an adult with an advanced solid tumor such as melanoma, head and neck, liver or kidney cancer. Each CDR3 is given with its conserved first and last residue. The order of the fields is J gene, V gene, clone size, CDR3 protein. Only part of the rows carry a size: once, few, many, or a class if the clone is expanded.

TRBJ1-1,TRBV11-2,.,CASSAPGFGTEAFF
TRBJ2-7,TRBV4-3,.,CASSQDAQGAYEQYF
TRBJ2-2,TRBV5-4,.,CASSLPGPRGRHTGELFF
TRBJ2-7,TRBV7-9,.,CASSLRGRYEQYF
TRBJ2-1,TRBV11-2,.,CASSLGYEQFF
TRBJ2-1,TRBV11-3,.,CASSPGTYNEQFF
TRBJ2-7,TRBV7-9,.,CASSLAGPKDYEQYF
TRBJ2-3,TRBV6-6,.,CASSALMEPSTDTQYF
TRBJ1-6,TRBV7-2,.,CASSFTSVQGSPLHF
TRBJ2-7,TRBV4-3,.,CASSQGVGNYEQYF
TRBJ2-1,TRBV7-9,few,CASRPLANEQFF
TRBJ1-2,TRBV5-1,.,CASSEDYEGEDGYTF
TRBJ2-1,TRBV19,.,CASTGSSGRAGGEQFF
TRBJ2-3,TRBV11-3,.,CASSLGQGTDTQYF
TRBJ1-5,TRBV19,.,CASSTTGGNQPQHF
TRBJ2-1,TRBV6-6,.,CASKGSGNEQFF
TRBJ1-1,TRBV9,.,CASSEGVNTEAFF
TRBJ2-1,TRBV27,.,CASSPPDSGPSGEQFF
TRBJ2-7,TRBV29-1,.,CSVEGGGSSYEQYF
TRBJ2-6,TRBV4-1,.,CASSQGTGDSSGANVLTF
TRBJ2-3,TRBV5-6,once,CASSAYTELADTQYF